One TCR beta chain is described in this entry. In this sample, this clonotype turned up many times. What antigen it recognizes has not been identified. No base qualities exist here, and no much larger clone lies one base off it. Libraries were constructed by multiplex PCR. The sample was run on an Illumina HiSeq 4000. TCR beta libraries were built with iRepertoire HTBI primers and Arm-PCR amplification of CDR3 regions. PCR products were gel purified before sequencing. Processing in the source paper ran as follows. Gene usage analysis of CDR3 amino acid clonotypes relied on the approximately 60 TRBV and 13 to 15 TRBJ segments identified across samples. Filtered high-quality paired reads were merged into contigs using COPE and FqMerger. BLAST was used to align contigs to the IMGT TRBV, TRBD and TRBJ reference genes, and CDR3 was defined following IMGT. Highly expanded clones were defined as clonotypes with a frequency above 0.1%. Shannon entropy was used to measure repertoire diversity, and the Gini coefficient was used to measure V-J evenness. Clonotypes shared by more than one individual were considered public. The raw public data were reprocessed by TCRdb itself: fastp quality trimming at Q25, MiXCR clonotype calling, in-frame beta chains only. Rows matching on CDR3 protein sequence are summarized as one entry with the most common DNA and genes. The V and J calls follow TCRdb's processing rather than the paper's. A total of 350,000 to 400,000 distinct CDR3 sequences appear in this sample, 15% to 20% of them only once. The leading ten clones occupy 20% to 25% of the sample.

The time point label, as the study defines it: newly diagnosed GD, antithyroid drugs for less than 3 months. For both TCR sequencing and RNA sequencing, RNA was extracted from PBMCs in TRIzol. Graves' disease was diagnosed according to American Thyroid Association guidelines. Patients for the study were recruited at an endocrinology department in Xi'an, China. Each patient gave 8.5 to 9.5 milliliters of peripheral blood, collected in an EDTA anticoagulant tube. Ficoll Paque Plus density gradient separation was used to isolate PBMCs, and no further T cell sorting was done. An Agilent 2100 Bioanalyzer and agarose gel were used to assess RNA quality, and a NanoDrop 2000 was used to measure RNA concentration. The record originates from a study of regulatory T cells in long-lasting Graves disease (dated by TCRdb to 2020 to 2022). As for the study more broadly: Patients with newly diagnosed Graves' disease had been on antithyroid drugs for under 3 months. Persistent Graves' disease patients were compared with newly diagnosed Graves' disease patients by peripheral blood TCR sequencing and RNA sequencing. The study was registered as a clinical trial and conducted in China. A total of roughly 35 samples were covered by TCR sequencing, comprising about 13 persistent and 20 or so newly diagnosed Graves' disease patients.

What the study reported, not specific to this receptor: As a limitation, the authors acknowledged that the small sample size may reduce accuracy. Lower TCR Shannon entropy and fewer highly expanded clones were observed in persistent Graves' disease patients than in newly diagnosed patients, which suggested clonal expansion. Because the primary lesion, thyroid tissue, could not be accessed, the study looked at peripheral blood alone. A larger number of public clonotypes was shared among persistent patients (under 3,000) than among newly diagnosed patients (more than 850). Sequencing and analysis were restricted to the TCR beta chain.

The same specimen was also included in a second study, on T cells in Graves' hyperthyroidism and ophthalmopathy. The second publication reports: Stable Graves' hyperthyroidism was defined as no progression to ophthalmopathy during 18 months of follow-up. Hyperthyroidism patients were newly diagnosed, had a disease duration of under 2 months, and were aged 18 to 65 years. Exclusion was applied to patients with uncontrolled infections, other autoimmune diseases, pregnancy or lactation. Clinical symptoms, serum thyroxine and TRAb, thyroid ultrasound, and orbital computed tomography formed the basis for the diagnoses. A first-round RT-PCR of the TCR CDR3 used the HTBI primer set with the Qiagen OneStep RT-PCR kit. Most expanded thyroid clonotypes (frequency above 0.001) were also detected in blood, suggesting blood repertoires may reflect thyroid immune responses. Ophthalmopathy was separated from stable hyperthyroidism by a 13 V-J signature model, with over 85% sensitivity and about 84% specificity obtained in cross-validation and 80%/75% obtained in testing. In validation, the model predicted progression to ophthalmopathy with approximately 71% sensitivity and about 72% specificity, a median of roughly seven months before onset. TCR V-J signatures able to tell the groups apart were searched for in a discovery cohort of 100 or so patients, of whom more than 40 had Graves' ophthalmopathy and around 56 had stable Graves' hyperthyroidism. Prospective prediction of ophthalmopathy was tested in an independent validation cohort of 18 to 20 hyperthyroidism patients and around 16 patients who later progressed to ophthalmopathy. The 100 or so discovery patients were randomly split 7:3 into training and test sets. In addition, the study compared T-cell repertoires in thyroid tissue and in blood from several Graves' hyperthyroidism patients. After sampling, hyperthyroidism patients received methimazole starting at 30 mg daily, and ophthalmopathy patients received high-dose intravenous methylprednisolone. Libraries were constructed in a second round of multiplex PCR, after which size selection and purification were performed. Sequencing of the libraries was done on an Illumina HiSeq2000 using paired-end 100 bp reads. SOAPnuke was used to process the raw data, throwing out any read that contained adapters or uncalled bases, had a mean Phred below 15, or lacked an exact constant-primer or identifier match. High-quality paired reads were merged using COPE v1.2.5, and each unique nucleotide sequence was defined as a clonotype. Clonotypes were aligned to IMGT TRBV, TRBD and TRBJ reference segments using MiTCR v1.1. Only V-J combinations with frequency above 0.0001, covering about 99% of repertoires, were analysed. The TCS score was defined as F50 (clonal expansion) divided by E x V (chaos), with BLOSUM62-based TCRdist calculated between CDR3 peptides within each V-J. Welch's t-statistics and random forest reduced fewer than 600 V-J features to 10 to 15, which were used in a naive Bayes classifier (R e1071). No statistical method was used to fix the sample size in advance, and group allocation was not hidden from the investigators. The paper describes TCR Vbeta CDR3 sequencing of fewer than 150 peripheral blood samples, made up of 40 to 45 ophthalmopathy patients, 70 to 75 hyperthyroidism patients and roughly 17 progressor patients.

The source was peripheral blood mononuclear cells (PBMCs), collected at new diagnosis, from a patient treated with antithyroid drugs. This receptor was taken from a woman aged 18-30 years with Graves disease. Donor details come from another sample of the same person, matched by shared clones.

CDR3 sequence: CSASKSNPPGQPQHF. The sequence in DNA is TGCAGTGCTAGCAAATCCAACCCTCCTGGTCAGCCCCAGCATTTT. The chain joins TRBV20-1 to TRBJ1-5; the D gene assignment is ambiguous. The CDR3 measures 15 amino acids from cysteine to phenylalanine. Left in the record is the CDR3 DNA by itself, 45 bases read in frame from the first base. A distance of 18 bases separates the germline ends of V and J, which lose 3 bases and 6 bases respectively. The germline V gene (reference sequence) specifies DFQATT as CDR1 and SNEGSKA as CDR2.